A single sample is the source of the 31 T cell receptor beta chains below, sequenced in a study of T cells expressing NK-cell markers. TCRdb reworked the 5' RACE reads into one entry per CDR3 protein, no DNA. This listing includes a few hundred thousand distinct CDR3 sequences. Sequenced input: blood T cells: a sorted CD56 or NKG2C T cell subset, CD4+ or CD8+ T cells, or bulk PBMC T cells (not recorded which). The receptors come from a man aged 18 to 35 in good health.

The chain carries TRBV6-2 or TRBV6-3 and TRBJ2-6. Germline V CDR1 and CDR2: MNHEY, SVGEGT. The CDR3 covers 18 residues. The CDR3 spells CASSYSNRSGSGANVLTF.

V usage is TRBV12-3 or TRBV12-4 and J usage is TRBJ1-4; without DNA, the TCRdb call of TRBD1 cannot be checked. The CDR3 consists of 14 residues. The CDR3 region is CASSTPKGNEKLFF.

The rearrangement links TRBV20-1 to TRBJ2-7; TCRdb names TRBD2, which stays unverified in the absence of DNA. CDR3 length: 12 residues. Germline CDR1 and CDR2: DFQATT and SNEGSKA (reference sequence). The CDR3 loop is CSATSGSDEQYF.

This CDR3 reads CASSVGTSGAGELFF. The gene calls are TRBV5-1 and TRBJ2-2; there is no DNA to check the TCRdb D call of TRBD1. The germline gives CDR1 SGHRS, CDR2 YFSETQ. The CDR3 loop spans 15 amino acids.

The gene calls are TRBV7-9 and TRBJ2-1. Germline-derived CDR1 and CDR2 are SEHNR and FQNEAQ (reference sequence). The CDR3 spans 13 residues. CDR3 region: CASSFTLGDEQFF. The full variable domain, in which reference TRBV7-9 and TRBJ2-1 provide the parts outside the CDR3, is DTGVSQNPRHKITKRGQNVTFRCDPISEHNRLYWYRQTLGQGPEFLTYFQNEAQLEKSRLLSDRFSAERPKGSFSTLEIQRTEQGDSAMYLCASSFTLGDEQFFGPGTRLTVL.

The J gene is TRBJ2-1, the V gene TRBV5-1; TCRdb's D call of TRBD2 is untestable without DNA. Germline V gene sequence: CDR1 SGHRS, CDR2 YFSETQ. This CDR3 has 16 amino acids. The CDR3 spells CASSLPGLAPLLEQFF.

The chain recombines TRBV30 with TRBJ1-5. The germline V gene has CDR1 GTSNPN and CDR2 SVGIG (reference sequence). The length of the CDR3 is 14 residues. The CDR3 protein is CAWSGGGLGQPQHF. Full variable domain (remainder filled in from reference TRBV30 and TRBJ1-5): SQTIHQWPATLVQPVGSPLSLECTVEGTSNPNLYWYRQAAGRGLQLLFYSVGIGQISSEVPQNLSASRPQDRQFILSSKKLLLSDSGFYLCAWSGGGLGQPQHFGDGTRLSIL.

The genes are TRBV12-3 or TRBV12-4 and TRBJ1-2. The CDR3 totals 13 residues. The CDR3 spells CASIPKDGYGYTF.

The chain carries TRBV4-1 and TRBJ1-2. CDR3 length equals 20 residues. CDR1 is MGHRA and CDR2 is YSYEKL in the germline V gene. The CDR3 sequence: CASSQDRAGGQTLLHYGYTF.

V gene TRBV13 combines with J gene TRBJ1-1. Germline CDR1 is PRHDT and CDR2 is FYEKMQ (reference sequence). The CDR3 is 12 residues long. The chain's CDR3 is CASSGRGTEAFF. Filled out from reference TRBV13 and TRBJ1-1, the complete variable domain reads AAGVIQSPRHLIKEKRETATLKCYPIPRHDTVYWYQQGPGQDPQFLISFYEKMQSDKGSIPDRFSAQQFSDYHSELNMSSLELGDSALYFCASSGRGTEAFFGQGTRLTVV.

V usage is TRBV29-1 and J usage is TRBJ2-2; the D gene TCRdb calls, TRBD1, cannot be checked with no DNA. The CDR3 covers 12 residues. Germline V CDR1 and CDR2: SQVTM, ANQGSEA. CDR3 in amino acids: CSVYRGLGELFF.

CDR3 sequence: CASRQRQTEAFF. The V and J genes are TRBV12-3 or TRBV12-4 and TRBJ1-1. The CDR3 runs to 12 residues.

The chain combines TRBV5-1 with TRBJ1-2. This CDR3 has 14 residues. CDR1 is SGHRS, CDR2 YFSETQ, per germline. The CDR3 is CASSPTSQGYGYTF.

This chain joins TRBV7-3 and TRBJ2-3; TCRdb's D gene call, TRBD2, goes unchecked for lack of DNA. This CDR3 comprises 16 residues. In germline, CDR1 is SGHTA, CDR2 FQGTGA. The CDR3 spells CASSSPLAGVADTQYF.

The V gene is TRBV15, the J gene TRBJ1-2; the TCRdb call, TRBD1, lacks DNA for checking. Germline V CDR1 and CDR2: LNHNV, YYDKDF (reference sequence). The CDR3 totals 12 residues. The CDR3 spells CATSSGGYGYTF.

The chain uses TRBV20-1 and TRBJ2-2. The CDR3 has 13 residues. Germline-derived CDR1 and CDR2 are DFQATT and SNEGSKA (reference sequence). CDR3 sequence reads: CSAPDINTGELFF.

The chain joins TRBV6-5 to TRBJ2-1; the TCRdb call, TRBD2, lacks DNA for checking. Germline V gene data show CDR1 as MNHEY and CDR2 as SVGAGI. This CDR3 contains 14 residues. CDR3 sequence reads: CASSYGTRGYEQFF.

The gene calls are TRBV3-1 and TRBJ2-1. This CDR3 comprises 13 residues. From germline, CDR1 is LGHDT and CDR2 YNNKEL (reference sequence). The CDR3 sequence: CASSQWLDSEQFF.

This chain uses TRBV19 with TRBJ2-3; TCRdb gives TRBD2 as the D gene, but with no DNA this cannot be confirmed. Per germline, CDR1 LNHDA and CDR2 SQIVND (reference sequence). The CDR3 totals 15 residues. The CDR3 here is CASSRSGRGADTQYF.

This chain connects TRBV4-3 to TRBJ1-3. In germline, CDR1 is LGHNA, CDR2 YSLEER. CDR3 length equals 15 residues. The CDR3 here is CASSLVGSGGNTIYF.

The rearrangement uses TRBV11-1 and TRBJ1-1. CDR3 length: 15 residues. Germline V gene sequence: CDR1 SGHAT, CDR2 FQDESV (reference sequence). CDR3 region: CASSLNSDVNTEAFF.

The V gene is TRBV6-2 or TRBV6-3, the J gene TRBJ2-7; the D gene TCRdb calls, TRBD1, cannot be checked with no DNA. The CDR3 runs to 15 residues. Germline lookup yields CDR1 MNHEY and CDR2 SVGEGT. This chain's CDR3 is CASSPAGGRAYEQYF.

This chain uses TRBV27 with TRBJ1-5. The CDR3 has 16 amino acids. Germline assignment: CDR1 MNHEY and CDR2 SMNVEV (reference sequence). CDR3 region: CASSPLSRNSNQPQHF.

The rearrangement joins TRBV5-1 to TRBJ2-4; lacking DNA, the TRBD1 call made by TCRdb goes unchecked. This CDR3 has 16 residues. Germline V gene lookup returns CDR1 SGHRS and CDR2 YFSETQ. The CDR3: CASSLQGAVTKNIQYF.

This sequence joins TRBV7-2 and TRBJ1-2. The CDR3 loop spans 12 amino acids. Germline CDR1 SGHTA, CDR2 FQGNSA. CDR3 region: CASNLGGFGYTF.

The V call is TRBV3-1, the J call TRBJ1-1; TCRdb lists TRBD1, though no DNA is available to test this call. In germline, CDR1 is LGHDT, CDR2 YNNKEL (reference sequence). This CDR3 spans 14 amino acids. CDR3 residues: CASSQRQGAQVAFF.

V and J are TRBV12-3 or TRBV12-4 and TRBJ1-1. This CDR3 comprises 14 residues. The CDR3 spells CASKFGRRNTEAFF.

CDR3 loop: CASRTGANQPQHF. The chain is built from TRBV6-2 or TRBV6-3 and TRBJ1-5; with no DNA, the TCRdb D assignment of TRBD1 cannot be verified. The CDR3 length is 13 residues. Germline V gene lookup returns CDR1 MNHEY and CDR2 SVGEGT.

This sequence joins TRBV5-5 and TRBJ1-1. The CDR3 consists of 14 residues. CDR1 and CDR2 from the germline V gene are SGHKS and YYEKEE (reference sequence). The CDR3 spells CASSLGSGNTEAFF.

The J gene is TRBJ2-7, the V gene TRBV7-2; as DNA is missing, the TRBD1 call by TCRdb cannot be tested. CDR1 and CDR2 from the germline V gene are SGHTA and FQGNSA. CDR3 length: 15 amino acids. The chain's CDR3 is CASIPPGTGNHEQYF.

This chain links TRBV6-5 with TRBJ1-3. There are 17 residues in the CDR3. CDR1 and CDR2 (germline): MNHEY, SVGAGI. The CDR3 is CASSYIDRSSSENTIYF.